Listed here are 29 T cell receptor beta chains from one sample, sequenced in a study of blood T cells in healthy people across ages. Using a J-beta primer mix together with a sample-barcoded 5' primer, a second PCR was run for about 7 to 12 cycles. MiXCR was run by TCRdb on the 5' RACE reads, yielding one entry per CDR3 protein. The profile shows roughly 1,700,000 distinct CDR3 sequences, over 25% of them singletons. Sequencing was carried out using blood. These receptors all come from a woman under 40 in good health.

This clonotype was detected once. This may be a read error, as it is one base from a much larger clone. V and J are TRBV6-6 and TRBJ1-5, with 7 bases identical to TRBD1. CDR1 is MNHNY, CDR2 SVGAGI, per germline (reference sequence). This CDR3 is 14 amino acids long. The ends lost 4 bases at V and 2 bases at J; junction bases unmatched: 2. The chain's CDR3 is CASSCGTGNQPQHF. The CDR3 DNA sequence: TGTGCCAGCAGTTGCGGGACAGGCAATCAGCCCCAGCATTTT.

The chain combines TRBV12-3 or TRBV12-4 with TRBJ1-5; D is possibly TRBD1 (5 bases). There are 12 residues in the CDR3. V was pared by 5 bases and J by 9 bases, with 11 bases between. The CDR3 sequence is CASSKGVPPQHF. The DNA of the CDR3 is TGTGCCAGCAGTAAAGGGGTCCCGCCCCAGCATTTT.

This clonotype showed up just a few times. The chain links TRBV28 to TRBJ1-5, with a tentative D call TRBD1 (5 bases). The CDR3 loop spans 15 amino acids. The V gene lost 6 bases and the J gene lost 0 bases, with 12 bases spanning the gap. Germline loops: CDR1 MDHEN, CDR2 SYDVKM. The CDR3 region has the DNA TGTGCCAGCAGAAGGTTAGGGGTTAGCAATCAGCCCCAGCATTTT. Encoded protein: CASRRLGVSNQPQHF.

The genes are TRBV2 and TRBJ1-5; D gene uncertain. Germline V gives CDR1 SNHLY, CDR2 FYNNEI. V was cut by 8 bases and J by 0 bases, with 20 bases left in between. CDR3 length: 17 residues. CDR3 coding DNA: TGTGCCAGCCGAACAACCCCAGACGGGTATAGCAATCAGCCCCAGCATTTT. Its translation is CASRTTPDGYSNQPQHF. Using reference TRBV2 and TRBJ1-5 for the parts outside the CDR3, the full variable domain is EPEVTQTPSHQVTQMGQEVILRCVPISNHLYFYWYRQILGQKVEFLVSFYNNEISEKSEIFDDQFSVERPDGSNFTLKIRSTKLEDSAMYFCASRTTPDGYSNQPQHFGDGTRLSIL.

This clonotype was observed a handful of times. The chain couples TRBV28 to TRBJ1-2, with TRBD1 as a possible D gene (5 bases). Germline CDR1 MDHEN, CDR2 SYDVKM. V was trimmed by 7 bases and J by 4 bases, leaving 16 bases between them. The CDR3 consists of 14 residues. The CDR3 reads CASIPGGWGYGYTF. In nucleotides, the CDR3 is TGTGCCAGCATCCCCGGGGGTTGGGGCTATGGCTACACCTTC.

The CDR3, as DNA: TGCAGTGCTAGACCTACAGGGTATGGTCAGCCCCAGCATTTT. Its translation is CSARPTGYGQPQHF. The V call is TRBV20-1, the J call TRBJ1-5; TRBD1 is a possible D gene (6 bases). Germline CDR1 DFQATT, CDR2 SNEGSKA (reference sequence). This CDR3 has 14 residues. V lost 2 bases and J 6 bases, leaving 14 bases between the germline ends.

The chain recombines TRBV19 with TRBJ2-3; tentatively, D is TRBD2 (6 bases). The CDR3 is made up of 17 amino acids. Trimming took off 10 bases at V and 7 bases at J, with 30 bases between the two ends. The germline CDR1 and CDR2 sequences are LNHDA and SQIVND (reference sequence). CDR3: CATLPTDTGRRAYTQYF. The DNA of the CDR3 is TGTGCCACCCTCCCAACCGACACGGGTAGGAGGGCATATACGCAGTATTTT.

The sample holds many counts of this clonotype. The V gene is TRBV6-6, the J gene TRBJ2-7; 7 bases line up with TRBD1. Germline-derived CDR1 and CDR2 are MNHNY and SVGAGI (reference sequence). The CDR3 runs 15 residues. V was clipped by 6 bases and J by 2 bases; unmatched bases: 10. The CDR3 is CASSYKTGTPYEQYF. The CDR3 coding sequence is TGTGCCAGCAGCTATAAGACAGGGACGCCCTACGAGCAGTACTTC.

The V and J genes are TRBV5-1 and TRBJ1-1, with D hard to call. This CDR3 region has 15 residues. CDR1 is SGHRS and CDR2 is YFSETQ in the germline V gene. Trimming took off 0 bases at V and 2 bases at J, with 11 bases between the two ends. The CDR3 coding sequence is TGCGCCAGCAGCTTGGGTGGGGTGGGCAACACTGAAGCTTTCTTT. Residues: CASSLGGVGNTEAFF.

The CDR3 loop reads CASSDGSVALETQYF. The CDR3 DNA follows: TGTGCCAGCAGTGATGGGTCGGTGGCCCTGGAGACCCAGTACTTC. This rearrangement joins TRBV6-1 to TRBJ2-5; the D is unclear. In germline, CDR1 is MNHNS, CDR2 SASEGT. Trimming removed 3 bases from V and 5 bases from J, with 16 bases in between. This CDR3 is built from 15 residues.

The chain has TRBV6-1 and TRBJ2-7, with 7 bases fitting TRBD2. This CDR3 contains 15 residues. Germline assignment: CDR1 MNHNS and CDR2 SASEGT. V trimming: 2 bases; J trimming: 0 bases; junction bases outside the gene matches: 4. CDR3 loop: CASSESGGSSYEQYF. The CDR3 DNA reads TGTGCCAGCAGTGAATCCGGCGGGAGCTCCTACGAGCAGTACTTC.

The chain's CDR3 is CASWTANTGELFF. Here the CDR3 DNA reads TGTGCCAGCTGGACGGCGAACACCGGGGAGCTGTTTTTT. The genes are TRBV28 and TRBJ2-2; no reliable D call. Trimming cost V 8 bases and J 0 bases, with 7 bases left between them. CDR1 and CDR2 from the germline V gene are MDHEN and SYDVKM. This CDR3 contains 13 residues.

The chain uses TRBV2 and TRBJ2-4, with D unclear. The J call is doubtful: the DNA matches TRBJ2-7 better. The CDR3 is 15 residues long. In germline, CDR1 is SNHLY, CDR2 FYNNEI. CDR3 DNA: TGTGCCAGCAGTGAACAAGCAGGCGGCCTTAGCGAGCAGTACTTC. Encoded protein: CASSEQAGGLSEQYF.

As to this clonotype: A much bigger clone sits one base away, suggesting this may be a read error. In nucleotides, the CDR3 is TGTGCCAGCAGCTCCACTCTAGCGGGGGGTAATGAGCAGTACTTC. As protein: CASSSTLAGGNEQYF. The chain joins TRBV7-7 to TRBJ2-7; TRBD2 matches at 11 bases. Germline values: CDR1 SSHAT, CDR2 FNYEAQ (reference sequence). Unmatched junction bases numbered 9, after V lost 4 bases and J lost 7 bases. The CDR3 runs to 15 residues.

This clonotype was counted many times. The chain uses TRBV7-2 and TRBJ2-7; 9 bases fit TRBD2. CDR3 size: 15 residues. From germline, CDR1 is SGHTA and CDR2 FQGNSA. V lost 1 base and J lost 1; bases outside the gene matches: 2. This CDR3 reads CASSLGGLASYEQYF. CDR3 nucleotides: TGTGCCAGCAGCTTAGGGGGACTAGCATCCTACGAGCAGTACTTC. The entire variable domain, with the rest obtained from reference TRBV7-2 and TRBJ2-7, is as follows: GAGVSQSPSNKVTEKGKDVELRCDPISGHTALYWYRQSLGQGLEFLIYFQGNSAPDKSGLPSDRFSAERTGGSVSTLTIQRTQQEDSAVYLCASSLGGLASYEQYFGPGTRLTVT.

The chain couples TRBV12-3 or TRBV12-4 to TRBJ2-3; D perhaps matches TRBD2 (5 bases). V lost 8 bases to trimming and J lost 0 bases, with 12 bases between them. The CDR3 length is 14 residues. The CDR3 nucleotides are TGTGCCAGCTGGAGCAGCGGAAGCACAGATACGCAGTATTTT. Its protein product is CASWSSGSTDTQYF.

Only a few counts were recorded for this clonotype. The CDR3 region is CSVEAGPLYEQYF. The DNA for the CDR3 is TGCAGCGTTGAAGCCGGGCCTCTCTACGAGCAGTACTTC. V usage is TRBV29-1 and J usage is TRBJ2-7; D unresolved. Trimming stripped 1 base from V and 3 bases from J, with 10 bases between. The CDR3 consists of 13 residues. The germline V gene encodes CDR1 SQVTM and CDR2 ANQGSEA.

This clonotype came up a few times. The chain links TRBV20-1 to TRBJ2-5; 9 nucleotides line up with TRBD1. With V trimmed by 1 base and J by 4 bases, 7 bases remained unmatched. Germline V gives CDR1 DFQATT, CDR2 SNEGSKA (reference sequence). The CDR3 is 15 residues long. The CDR3: CSARVGTGRIETQYF. The CDR3 DNA reads as TGCAGTGCTAGAGTGGGGACAGGGAGAATAGAGACCCAGTACTTC.

This clonotype appeared a few times. V usage is TRBV20-1 and J usage is TRBJ2-1, with 9 bases aligning to TRBD2. The V gene's germline CDR1 is DFQATT and CDR2 SNEGSKA (reference sequence). With V trimmed by 0 bases and J by 6 bases, 6 bases remained unmatched. CDR3 length equals 15 residues. The DNA for the CDR3 is TGCAGTGCTAGAGAGGTAGCGGGGGCCTTCAATGAGCAGTTCTTC. Translated, it gives CSAREVAGAFNEQFF.

This clonotype was seen ten or more times. This sequence joins TRBV29-1 and TRBJ2-7; D unresolved. The CDR3 contains 13 residues. From germline, CDR1 is SQVTM and CDR2 ANQGSEA. Trimming took 3 bases from V and 1 from J, leaving 10 bases between them. CDR3 in amino acids: CSVEIAGSYEQYF. CDR3 DNA: TGCAGCGTTGAGATTGCAGGATCCTACGAGCAGTACTTC.

V usage is TRBV15 and J usage is TRBJ1-1; possibly TRBD1 for D (5 bases). The CDR3 length is 14 residues. Germline values: CDR1 LNHNV, CDR2 YYDKDF (reference sequence). The ends were cut back, 7 bases at V and 3 bases at J, with 15 bases in the middle. In DNA form, the CDR3 reads TGTGCCACCACCCGGTGGGGCGGGGACACTGAAGCTTTCTTT. This sequence encodes CATTRWGGDTEAFF.

In this sample, this clonotype turned up many times. The chain recombines TRBV5-1 with TRBJ2-1; 11 bases fit TRBD2. The CDR3 is made up of 14 amino acids. With V trimmed by 7 bases and J by 8 bases, 8 bases remained unmatched. CDR1 is SGHRS and CDR2 is YFSETQ in the germline V gene. The CDR3 nucleotides are TGCGCCAGCGGACCTAGCGGGAGGAGGTATGAGCAGTTCTTC. Amino acid sequence: CASGPSGRRYEQFF.

This clonotype was seen a few times. The V call is TRBV7-9, the J call TRBJ2-4; 7 nucleotides match TRBD2. Germline assignment: CDR1 SEHNR and CDR2 FQNEAQ (reference sequence). This CDR3 contains 12 residues. The junction had 8 bases not matched to a gene; V was cut back by 5 bases and J by 13 bases. The CDR3 DNA reads as TGTGCCAGCAGCATCGGACCGCGGGAGCAGTACTTC. The encoded protein is CASSIGPREQYF. Filled out from reference TRBV7-9 and TRBJ2-4, the complete variable domain reads DTGVSQNPRHKITKRGQNVTFRCDPISEHNRLYWYRQTLGQGPEFLTYFQNEAQLEKSRLLSDRFSAERPKGSFSTLEIQRTEQGDSAMYLCASSIGPREQYFGAGTRLSVL.

This clonotype was counted only a few times. The chain uses TRBV14 and TRBJ2-1; the D call may be TRBD1 or TRBD2 (7 bases each). Germline CDR1 reads SGHDN; CDR2 reads FVKESK. This CDR3 spans 18 amino acids. V lost 5 bases and J 5 bases, leaving 25 bases between the germline ends. The DNA of the CDR3 is TGTGCCAGCAGCAGTAGGGGGCGCGGGCTAGCGGTCAACAATGAGCAGTTCTTC. Its translation is CASSSRGRGLAVNNEQFF.

This chain uses TRBV13 with TRBJ2-7; 9 bases line up with TRBD2. V lost 5 bases and J lost 8; bases outside the gene matches: 4. The germline V gene encodes CDR1 PRHDT and CDR2 FYEKMQ (reference sequence). The length of the CDR3 is 12 residues. This CDR3 reads CASSVGLAKQYF. CDR3 DNA: TGTGCCAGCAGCGTCGGACTAGCGAAGCAGTACTTC.

This clonotype showed up many times. The V gene is TRBV2, the J gene TRBJ2-3, with 7 bases identical to TRBD2. The CDR3 loop spans 16 amino acids. With V trimmed by 1 base and J by 0 bases, 4 bases remained unmatched. Germline CDR1 is SNHLY and CDR2 is FYNNEI. The CDR3 DNA sequence: TGTGCCAGCAGTGAAGAGCTAGCGGCTAGCACAGATACGCAGTATTTT. Protein: CASSEELAASTDTQYF.

This clonotype showed up just a few times. The V gene is TRBV5-1, the J gene TRBJ2-1; the match to TRBD2 covers 7 bases. Trimming took 0 bases from V and 4 from J; bases not matched to a gene: 10. This CDR3 spans 17 amino acids. The V gene's germline CDR1 is SGHRS and CDR2 YFSETQ. CDR3 DNA: TGCGCCAGCAGCTTGGCCCTGGGGAGCGGGGATTACAATGAGCAGTTCTTC. It is translated as CASSLALGSGDYNEQFF.

The CDR3 DNA follows: TGTGCCAGCAGCTTATGGGCCAGCTATGAGCAGTTCTTC. This gives the protein CASSLWASYEQFF. This chain uses TRBV7-2 with TRBJ2-1, with unresolved D. Germline CDR1 and CDR2: SGHTA and FQGNSA. Trimming left V 2 bases short and J 8 bases short, with 10 bases between. The CDR3 is 13 residues long. The full variable domain, with the rest looked up from reference TRBV7-2 and TRBJ2-1, is GAGVSQSPSNKVTEKGKDVELRCDPISGHTALYWYRQSLGQGLEFLIYFQGNSAPDKSGLPSDRFSAERTGGSVSTLTIQRTQQEDSAVYLCASSLWASYEQFFGPGTRLTVL.

This chain links TRBV12-3 or TRBV12-4 with TRBJ1-3; TRBD1 is a possible D gene (5 bases). The CDR3 contains 13 residues. V lost 6 bases, J lost 8 bases, and 14 bases lay in between. The CDR3 bases are TGTGCCAGCAGATTCGGAGGGGAGTACACCATATATTTT. It is translated as CASRFGGEYTIYF.